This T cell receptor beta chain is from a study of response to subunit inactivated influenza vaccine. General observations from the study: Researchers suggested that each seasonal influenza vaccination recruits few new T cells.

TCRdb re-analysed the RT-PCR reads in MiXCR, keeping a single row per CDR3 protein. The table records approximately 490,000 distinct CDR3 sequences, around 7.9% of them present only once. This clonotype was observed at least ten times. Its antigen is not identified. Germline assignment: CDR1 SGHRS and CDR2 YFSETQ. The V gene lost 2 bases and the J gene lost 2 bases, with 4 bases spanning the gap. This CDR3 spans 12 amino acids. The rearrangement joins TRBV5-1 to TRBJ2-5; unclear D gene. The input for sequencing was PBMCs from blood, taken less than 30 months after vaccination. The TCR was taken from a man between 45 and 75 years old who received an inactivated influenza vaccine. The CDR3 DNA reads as TGCGCCAGCAGCTTTACGCAAGAGACCCAGTACTTC. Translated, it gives CASSFTQETQYF.